The source of this T cell receptor beta chain is a study of T cells in Graves' hyperthyroidism and ophthalmopathy (dated by TCRdb to about 2019). With regard to the full study: Peripheral blood was sampled at the time of initial diagnosis, prior to any treatment. TCR V-J signatures able to tell the groups apart were searched for in a discovery cohort of 100 or so patients, of whom more than 40 had Graves' ophthalmopathy and around 58 had stable Graves' hyperthyroidism. Prospective prediction of ophthalmopathy was tested in an independent validation cohort consisting of fewer than 20 hyperthyroidism patients and over 15 patients who later progressed to ophthalmopathy. The 100 discovery patients were randomly divided into training and test sets at a 7:3 ratio. In addition, the study compared T-cell repertoires in thyroid tissue and in blood from over 5 Graves' hyperthyroidism patients. Following sampling, methimazole starting at 30 mg daily was given to hyperthyroidism patients, and high-dose intravenous methylprednisolone was given to ophthalmopathy patients. The paper describes TCR Vbeta CDR3 sequencing of 130 to 150 peripheral blood samples, made up of approximately 40 ophthalmopathy patients, some 80 hyperthyroidism patients and 17 progressor patients. The study at large found these results: In validation, the model predicted progression to ophthalmopathy a median of 6.5 months before onset, with 70% to 71% sensitivity and roughly 79% specificity. No statistical method was used to fix the sample size in advance, and group allocation was not hidden from the investigators. Blood samples also contained most of the expanded thyroid clonotypes (frequency above 0.001), which suggests that blood repertoires may reflect thyroid immune responses. A 13 V-J signature model separated ophthalmopathy from stable hyperthyroidism, with approximately 87% sensitivity and about 81% specificity in cross-validation and 80%/75% in testing.

Worth noting for this clonotype: Its antigen remains undetermined. Base qualities are not recorded, but no much larger clone differs from it by a single base.

Amplification of TCR beta CDR3 regions was carried out from RNA transcripts. For the first round of RT-PCR on the TCR CDR3, the HTBI primer set was used together with the Qiagen OneStep RT-PCR kit. Libraries were constructed in a second round of multiplex PCR, after which size selection and purification were performed. Libraries were sequenced paired-end with 100 bp reads on an Illumina HiSeq2000. The paper's data handling went like this. SOAPnuke was used to process the raw data, removing reads that contained adapters or uncalled bases, had a mean Phred below 15, or lacked an exact match to the constant primer or identifier. High-quality paired reads were merged using COPE v1.2.5, and each unique nucleotide sequence was defined as a clonotype. Clonotypes were aligned to IMGT TRBV, TRBD and TRBJ reference segments using MiTCR v1.1. Analysis was restricted to V-J combinations with a frequency above 0.0001, which covered over 98% of repertoires. The TCS score was defined as the ratio of F50 (clonal expansion) to E x V (chaos), calculated using BLOSUM62-based TCRdist between CDR3 peptides within each V-J. Welch's t-statistics and random forest reduced around 510 V-J features to 13, which were used in a naive Bayes classifier (R e1071). The public sequencing data were trimmed at Q25 with fastp and processed into clonotypes with MiXCR by TCRdb, which kept only in-frame beta chains. Each CDR3 protein gets just one entry, which takes the most common genes and DNA from the rows behind it. The V and J calls were not made by the authors but by TCRdb's processing. This sample is represented by about 350,000 distinct CDR3 sequences; over 11% of them were singletons. The ten largest make up 20% to 25% of the sample.

The CDR3 numbers 15 residues from cysteine through phenylalanine. The only DNA kept is the CDR3, 45 bases in frame from the first base. V and J lose 3 bases and 11 bases, and a span of 20 bases separates them. Stable Graves' hyperthyroidism was defined as no progression to ophthalmopathy during 18 months of follow-up. Hyperthyroidism patients were newly diagnosed, had a disease duration of under 2 months, and were aged 18 to 65 years. Exclusion was applied to patients with uncontrolled infections, other autoimmune diseases, pregnancy or lactation. Diagnoses were based on clinical symptoms, serum thyroxine and TRAb, thyroid ultrasound and orbital computed tomography. PBMCs were isolated from about 9 ml of fresh peripheral blood by Ficoll-Paque density gradient centrifugation. Total RNA was extracted using Trizol reagent, and RNA quality was assessed on an Agilent 2100 Bioanalyzer.

The chain links TRBV12-3 or TRBV12-4 with TRBJ1-5; the D gene is perhaps TRBD1, from 5 matching bases. The sequence was collected from a woman in her 30s with Graves' hyperthyroidism. Material for sequencing was blood. The nucleotides read TGTGCCAGCAGTTTTTGGGACCCCCGGAAAGAAGCCCAGCATTTT. It codes for CASSFWDPRKEAQHF.